This T cell receptor beta chain was observed in a study of T cells in localized non-small cell lung cancer. Whole-study results and caveats: Uninvolved adjacent lung had the highest recorded T cell clonality, with tumor below it. Because only a single region of the tumor was sequenced, heterogeneity remains possible.

There are 13 residues in the CDR3. Germline-derived CDR1 and CDR2 are SGHTA and FQGTGA. Trimming left V 5 bases short and J 16 bases short, with 18 bases between. In regard to this clone: Its antigen is undetermined.

Clones were sequenced by immunoSEQ multiplex PCR, and TCRdb holds only the in-frame ones, with some missing. The table includes tens of thousands of clones, roughly 90% detected once. The clonotype originates from a woman aged 40-70 years with stage I lung adenocarcinoma. The sample was peripheral blood, taken before any cancer treatment. The chain has TRBV7-3 and TRBJ2-6, with unresolved D. This chain's CDR3 is CASSVSATAHLTF. Here the CDR3 DNA reads TGTGCCAGCAGCGTGTCTGCGACGGCTCATCTGACTTTC.